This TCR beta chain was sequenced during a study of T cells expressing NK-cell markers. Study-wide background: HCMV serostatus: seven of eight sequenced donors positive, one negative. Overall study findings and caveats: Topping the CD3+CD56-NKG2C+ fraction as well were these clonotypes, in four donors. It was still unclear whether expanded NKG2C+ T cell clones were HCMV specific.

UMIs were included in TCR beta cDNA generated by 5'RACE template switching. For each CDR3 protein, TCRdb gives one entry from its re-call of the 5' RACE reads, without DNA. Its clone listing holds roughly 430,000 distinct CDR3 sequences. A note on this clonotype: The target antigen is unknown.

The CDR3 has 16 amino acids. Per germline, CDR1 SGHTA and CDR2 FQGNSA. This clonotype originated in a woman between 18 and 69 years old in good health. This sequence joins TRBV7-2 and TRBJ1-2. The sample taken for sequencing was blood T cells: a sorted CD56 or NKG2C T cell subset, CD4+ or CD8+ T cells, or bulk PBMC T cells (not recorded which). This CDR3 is CASSLRGGSLFGGYTF.